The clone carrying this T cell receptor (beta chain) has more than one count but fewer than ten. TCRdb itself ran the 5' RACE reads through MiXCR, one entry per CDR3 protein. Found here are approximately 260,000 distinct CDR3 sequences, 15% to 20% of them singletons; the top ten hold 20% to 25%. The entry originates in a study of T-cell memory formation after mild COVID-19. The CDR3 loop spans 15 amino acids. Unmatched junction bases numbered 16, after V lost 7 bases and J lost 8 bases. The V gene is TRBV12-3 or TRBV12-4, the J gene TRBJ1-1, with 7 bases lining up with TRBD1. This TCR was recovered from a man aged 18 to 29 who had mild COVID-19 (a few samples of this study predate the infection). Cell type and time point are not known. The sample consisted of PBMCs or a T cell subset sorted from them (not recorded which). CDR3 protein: CASTRRDSAKPEAFF. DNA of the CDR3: TGTGCCAGCACCCGTCGGGACAGTGCCAAACCCGAAGCTTTCTTT.